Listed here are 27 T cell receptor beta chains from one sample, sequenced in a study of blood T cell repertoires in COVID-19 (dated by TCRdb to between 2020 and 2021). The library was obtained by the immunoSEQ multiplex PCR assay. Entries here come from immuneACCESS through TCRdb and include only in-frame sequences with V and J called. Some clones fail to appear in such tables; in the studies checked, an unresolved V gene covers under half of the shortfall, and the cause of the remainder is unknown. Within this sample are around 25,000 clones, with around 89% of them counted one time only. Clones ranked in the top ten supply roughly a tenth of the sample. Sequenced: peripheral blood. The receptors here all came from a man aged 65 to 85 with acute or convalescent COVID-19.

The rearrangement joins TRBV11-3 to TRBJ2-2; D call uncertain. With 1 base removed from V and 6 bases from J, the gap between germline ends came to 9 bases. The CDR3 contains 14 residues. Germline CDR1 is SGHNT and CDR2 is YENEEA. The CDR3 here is CASSLANGAGELFF. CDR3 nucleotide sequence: TGTGCCAGCAGCTTAGCTAACGGTGCCGGGGAGCTGTTTTTT.

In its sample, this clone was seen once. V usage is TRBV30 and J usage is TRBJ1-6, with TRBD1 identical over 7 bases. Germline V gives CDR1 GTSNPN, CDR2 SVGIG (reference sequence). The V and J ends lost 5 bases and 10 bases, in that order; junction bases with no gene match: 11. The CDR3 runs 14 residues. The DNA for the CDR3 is TGTGCCTGGGGGACGGGACAGTCGGAGTCACCCCTCCACTTT. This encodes CAWGTGQSESPLHF.

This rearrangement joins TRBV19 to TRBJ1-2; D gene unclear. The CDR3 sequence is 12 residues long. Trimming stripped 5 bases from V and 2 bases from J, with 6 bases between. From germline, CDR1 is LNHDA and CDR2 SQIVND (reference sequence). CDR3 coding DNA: TGTGCCAGTAGTTGGCAAAACTATGGCTACACCTTC. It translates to CASSWQNYGYTF.

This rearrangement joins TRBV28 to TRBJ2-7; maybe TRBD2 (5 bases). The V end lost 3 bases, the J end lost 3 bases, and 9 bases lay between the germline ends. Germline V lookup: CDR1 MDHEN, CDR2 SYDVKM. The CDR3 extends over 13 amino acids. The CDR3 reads CASSFPGDYEQYF. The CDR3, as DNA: TGTGCCAGCAGTTTCCCCGGGGACTACGAGCAGTACTTC. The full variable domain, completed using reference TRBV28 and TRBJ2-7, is DVKVTQSSRYLVKRTGEKVFLECVQDMDHENMFWYRQDPGLGLRLIYFSYDVKMKEKGDIPEGYSVSREKKERFSLILESASTNQTSMYLCASSFPGDYEQYFGPGTRLTVT.

In DNA form, the CDR3 reads TGTGCCACCAGTGCTCCGGGACTGAGCTACGAGCAGTACTTC. It codes for CATSAPGLSYEQYF. The gene calls are TRBV24-1 and TRBJ2-7; weak D call: TRBD2 (6 bases). Per germline, CDR1 KGHDR and CDR2 SFDVKD. This CDR3 region has 14 residues. The germline V and J ends were trimmed by 5 bases and 3 bases, with 13 bases remaining between them.

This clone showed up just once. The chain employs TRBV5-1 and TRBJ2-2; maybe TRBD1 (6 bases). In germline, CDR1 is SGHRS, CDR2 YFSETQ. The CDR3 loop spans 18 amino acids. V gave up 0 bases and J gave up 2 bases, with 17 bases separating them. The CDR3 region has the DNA TGCGCCAGCAGCTTGGATCCAGGGGCCCGCCTAAACACCGGGGAGCTGTTTTTT. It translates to CASSLDPGARLNTGELFF.

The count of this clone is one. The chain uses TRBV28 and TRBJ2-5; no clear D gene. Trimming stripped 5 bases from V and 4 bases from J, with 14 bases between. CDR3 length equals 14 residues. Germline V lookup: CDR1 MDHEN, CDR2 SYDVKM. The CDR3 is CASSVPAGRETQYF. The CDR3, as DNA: TGTGCCAGCAGTGTTCCAGCAGGCCGAGAGACCCAGTACTTC.

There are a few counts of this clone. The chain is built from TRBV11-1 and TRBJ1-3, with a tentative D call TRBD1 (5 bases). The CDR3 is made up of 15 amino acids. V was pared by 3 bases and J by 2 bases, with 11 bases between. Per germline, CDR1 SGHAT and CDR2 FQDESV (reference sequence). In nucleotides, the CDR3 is TGTGCCAGCAGCTTCAGGGCGTCAGCTGGAAACACCATATATTTT. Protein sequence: CASSFRASAGNTIYF.

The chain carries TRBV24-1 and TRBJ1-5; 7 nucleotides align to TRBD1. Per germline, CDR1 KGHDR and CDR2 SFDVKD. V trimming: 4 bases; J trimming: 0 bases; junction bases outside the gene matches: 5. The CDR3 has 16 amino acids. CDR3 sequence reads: CATSEGNRGSNQPQHF. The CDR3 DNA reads TGTGCCACCAGTGAGGGTAACAGGGGTAGCAATCAGCCCCAGCATTTT.

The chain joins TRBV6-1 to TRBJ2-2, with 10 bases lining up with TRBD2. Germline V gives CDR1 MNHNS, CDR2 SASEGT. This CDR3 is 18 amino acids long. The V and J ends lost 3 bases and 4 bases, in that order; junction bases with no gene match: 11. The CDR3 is CASSDSSGGAPTTGELFF. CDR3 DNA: TGTGCCAGCAGTGATTCGAGCGGGGGGGCACCAACCACCGGGGAGCTGTTTTTT.

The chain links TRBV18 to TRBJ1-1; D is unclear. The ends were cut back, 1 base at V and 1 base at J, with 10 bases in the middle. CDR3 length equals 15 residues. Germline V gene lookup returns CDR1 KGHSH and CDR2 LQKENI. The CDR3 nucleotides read TGTGCCAGCTCACCACTCGCCAGATCGAACACTGAAGCTTTCTTT. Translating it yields CASSPLARSNTEAFF.

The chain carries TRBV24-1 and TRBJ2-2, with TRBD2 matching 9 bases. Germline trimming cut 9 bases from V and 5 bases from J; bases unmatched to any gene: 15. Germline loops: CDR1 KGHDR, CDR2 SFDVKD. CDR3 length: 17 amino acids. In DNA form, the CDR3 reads TGTGCCACCTCAATGGTAGCGGGACTAGCTCTAACCGGGGAGCTGTTTTTT. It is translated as CATSMVAGLALTGELFF.

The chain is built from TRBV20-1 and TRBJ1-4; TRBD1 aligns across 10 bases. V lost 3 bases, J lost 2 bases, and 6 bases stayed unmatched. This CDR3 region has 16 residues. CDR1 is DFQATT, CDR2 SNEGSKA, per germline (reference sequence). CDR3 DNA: TGCAGTGCTAGTGTGGGACAGGGGTTCACTAATGAAAAACTGTTTTTT. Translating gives CSASVGQGFTNEKLFF.

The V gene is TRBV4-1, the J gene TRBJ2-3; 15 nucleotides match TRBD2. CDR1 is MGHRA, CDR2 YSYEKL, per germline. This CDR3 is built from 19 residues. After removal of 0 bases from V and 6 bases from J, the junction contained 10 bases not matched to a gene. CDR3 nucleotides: TGCGCCAGCAGCCAAGATATCGCAGGACTAGCGGGGGGGCATGATACGCAGTATTTT. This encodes CASSQDIAGLAGGHDTQYF.

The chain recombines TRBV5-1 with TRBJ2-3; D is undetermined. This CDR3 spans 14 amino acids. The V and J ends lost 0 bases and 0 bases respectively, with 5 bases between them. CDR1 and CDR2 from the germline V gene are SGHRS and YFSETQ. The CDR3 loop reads CASSLGQSTDTQYF. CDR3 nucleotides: TGCGCCAGCAGCTTGGGTCAGAGCACAGATACGCAGTATTTT.

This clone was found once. CDR3 loop: CASRRRTLGGSGGELFF. The CDR3 DNA sequence: TGCGCCAGCAGACGTCGCACCCTGGGCGGGAGTGGCGGGGAGCTGTTTTTT. The V and J genes are TRBV5-1 and TRBJ2-2; 7 nucleotides agree with TRBD2. The germline gives CDR1 SGHRS, CDR2 YFSETQ. The CDR3 extends over 17 amino acids. Germline trimming cut 5 bases from V and 7 bases from J; bases unmatched to any gene: 17.

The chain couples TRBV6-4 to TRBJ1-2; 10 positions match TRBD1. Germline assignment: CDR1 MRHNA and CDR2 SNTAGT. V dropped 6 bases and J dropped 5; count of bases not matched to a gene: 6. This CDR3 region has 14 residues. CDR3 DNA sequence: TGTGCCAGCAGAGTCCCGGGACAGGGGTATGGCTACACCTTC. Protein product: CASRVPGQGYGYTF.

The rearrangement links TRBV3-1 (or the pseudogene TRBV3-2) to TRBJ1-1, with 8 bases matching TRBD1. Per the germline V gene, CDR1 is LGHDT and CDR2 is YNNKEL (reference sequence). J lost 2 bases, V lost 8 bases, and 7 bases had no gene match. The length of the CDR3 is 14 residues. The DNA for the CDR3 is TGTGCCAGCGAAAACAGGGGGGCTAACACTGAAGCTTTCTTT. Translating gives CASENRGANTEAFF.

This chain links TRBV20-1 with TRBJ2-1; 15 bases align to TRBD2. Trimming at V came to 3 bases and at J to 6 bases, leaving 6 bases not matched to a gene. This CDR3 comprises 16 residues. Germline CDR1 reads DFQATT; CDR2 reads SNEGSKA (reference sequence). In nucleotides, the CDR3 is TGCAGTGCTAGTGGCCAGGGACTAGCGGGGGGCAATGAGCAGTTCTTC. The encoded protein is CSASGQGLAGGNEQFF.

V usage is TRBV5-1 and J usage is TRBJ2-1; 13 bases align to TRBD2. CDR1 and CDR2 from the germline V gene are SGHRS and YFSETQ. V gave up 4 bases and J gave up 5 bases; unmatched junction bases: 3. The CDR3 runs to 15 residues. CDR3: CASSEGTSGNNEQFF. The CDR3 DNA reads TGCGCCAGCAGCGAGGGGACTAGCGGGAACAATGAGCAGTTCTTC.

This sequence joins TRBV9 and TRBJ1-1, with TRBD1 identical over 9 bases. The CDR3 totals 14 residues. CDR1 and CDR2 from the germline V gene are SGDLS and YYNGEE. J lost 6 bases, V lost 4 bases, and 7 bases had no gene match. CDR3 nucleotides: TGTGCCAGCAGCCCGCGGACAGGGGCAGCTGAAGCTTTCTTT. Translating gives CASSPRTGAAEAFF.

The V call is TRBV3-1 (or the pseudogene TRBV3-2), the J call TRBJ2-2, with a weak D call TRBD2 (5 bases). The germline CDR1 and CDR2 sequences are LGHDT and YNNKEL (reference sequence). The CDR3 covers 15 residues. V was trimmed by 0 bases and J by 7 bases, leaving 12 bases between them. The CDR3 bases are TGTGCCAGCAGCCAAGATCAGAGGGATTTCGGGGAGCTGTTTTTT. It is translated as CASSQDQRDFGELFF.

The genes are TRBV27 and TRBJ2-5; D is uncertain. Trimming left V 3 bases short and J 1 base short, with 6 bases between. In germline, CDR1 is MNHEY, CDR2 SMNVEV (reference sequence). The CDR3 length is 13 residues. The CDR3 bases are TGTGCCAGCAGTTTCCAGTTCCAAGAGACCCAGTACTTC. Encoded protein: CASSFQFQETQYF.

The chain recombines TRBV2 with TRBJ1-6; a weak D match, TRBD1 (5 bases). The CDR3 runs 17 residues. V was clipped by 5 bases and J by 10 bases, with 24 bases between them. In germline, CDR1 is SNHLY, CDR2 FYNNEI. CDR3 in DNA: TGTGCCAGCAGTAGGTCCCCGCTGGGGAGGGGTGGGTCACCCCTCCACTTT. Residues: CASSRSPLGRGGSPLHF.

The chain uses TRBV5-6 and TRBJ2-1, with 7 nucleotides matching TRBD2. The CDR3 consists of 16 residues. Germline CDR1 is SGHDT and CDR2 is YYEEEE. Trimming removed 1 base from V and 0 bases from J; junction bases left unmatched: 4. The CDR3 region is CASSLTGRPSYNEQFF. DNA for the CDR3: TGTGCCAGCAGCTTGACCGGGAGGCCCTCCTACAATGAGCAGTTCTTC.

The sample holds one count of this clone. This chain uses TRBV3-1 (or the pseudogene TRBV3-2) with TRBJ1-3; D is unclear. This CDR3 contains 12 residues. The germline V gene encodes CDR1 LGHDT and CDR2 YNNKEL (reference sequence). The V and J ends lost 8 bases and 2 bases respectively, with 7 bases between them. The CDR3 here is CASGPTGNTIYF. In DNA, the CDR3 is TGTGCCAGCGGTCCTACTGGAAACACCATATATTTT.

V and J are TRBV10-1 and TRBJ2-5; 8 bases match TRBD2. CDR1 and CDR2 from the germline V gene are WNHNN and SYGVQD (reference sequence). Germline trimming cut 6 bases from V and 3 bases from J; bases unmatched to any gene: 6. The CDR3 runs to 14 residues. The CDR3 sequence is CASSASAGEETQYF. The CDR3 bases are TGCGCCAGCAGCGCTTCAGCGGGGGAAGAGACCCAGTACTTC.